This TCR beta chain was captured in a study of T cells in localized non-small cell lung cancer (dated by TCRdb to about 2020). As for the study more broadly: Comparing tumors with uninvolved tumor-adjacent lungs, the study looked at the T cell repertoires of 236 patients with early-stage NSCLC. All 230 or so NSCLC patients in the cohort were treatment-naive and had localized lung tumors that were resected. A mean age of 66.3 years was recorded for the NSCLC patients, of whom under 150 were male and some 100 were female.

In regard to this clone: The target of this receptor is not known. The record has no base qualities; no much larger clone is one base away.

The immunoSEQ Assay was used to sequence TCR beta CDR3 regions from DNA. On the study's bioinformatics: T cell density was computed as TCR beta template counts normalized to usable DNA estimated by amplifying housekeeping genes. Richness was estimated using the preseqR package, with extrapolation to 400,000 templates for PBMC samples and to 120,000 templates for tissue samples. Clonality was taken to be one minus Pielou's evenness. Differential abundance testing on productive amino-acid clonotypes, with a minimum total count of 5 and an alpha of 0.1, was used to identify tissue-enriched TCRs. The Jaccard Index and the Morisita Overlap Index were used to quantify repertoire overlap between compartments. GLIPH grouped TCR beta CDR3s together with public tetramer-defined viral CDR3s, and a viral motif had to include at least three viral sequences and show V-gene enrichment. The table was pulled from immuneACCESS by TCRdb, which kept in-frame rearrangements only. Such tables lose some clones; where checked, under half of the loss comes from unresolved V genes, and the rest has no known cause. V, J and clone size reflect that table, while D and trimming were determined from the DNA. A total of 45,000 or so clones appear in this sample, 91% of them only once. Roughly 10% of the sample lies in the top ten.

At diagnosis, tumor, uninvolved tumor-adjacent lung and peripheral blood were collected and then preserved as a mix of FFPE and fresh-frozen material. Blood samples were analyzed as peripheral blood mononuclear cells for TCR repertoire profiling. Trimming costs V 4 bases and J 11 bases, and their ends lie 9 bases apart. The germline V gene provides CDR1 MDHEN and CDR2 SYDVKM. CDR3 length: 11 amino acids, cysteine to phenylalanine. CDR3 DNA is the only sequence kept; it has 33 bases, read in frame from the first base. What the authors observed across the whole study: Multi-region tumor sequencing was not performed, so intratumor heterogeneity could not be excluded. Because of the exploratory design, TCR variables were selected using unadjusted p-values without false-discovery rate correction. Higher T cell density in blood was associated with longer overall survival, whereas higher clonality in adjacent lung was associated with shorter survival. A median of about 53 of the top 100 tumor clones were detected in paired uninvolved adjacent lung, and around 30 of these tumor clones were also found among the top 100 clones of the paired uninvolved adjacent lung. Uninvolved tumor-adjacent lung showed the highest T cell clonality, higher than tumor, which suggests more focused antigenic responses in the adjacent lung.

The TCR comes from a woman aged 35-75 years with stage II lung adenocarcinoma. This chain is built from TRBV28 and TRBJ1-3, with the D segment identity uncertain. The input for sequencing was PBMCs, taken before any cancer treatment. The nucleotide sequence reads TGTGCCAGCAGTTCCACCAAGGCCATATATTTT. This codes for CASSSTKAIYF.